Reported below is one T cell receptor (beta chain). In the original analysis: Amplification of reference gene primers provided the estimated nucleated cell counts. The method was immunoSEQ multiplex PCR; TCRdb's version includes in-frame clones alone and lacks a portion of them. V and J calls and clone size are as listed in that table; D and trimming were resolved from the DNA. The repertoire holds about 74,000 clones, 75% seen once, with about 21% in the top ten. This specimen belongs to a study of blood T cell repertoires in COVID-19. Study in general: The United States, Italy and Spain were the sources of the acute and convalescent COVID-19 samples. PBMCs, B-cell-depleted T cells, or T cells provided the cDNA or gDNA that made up the material.

This TCR derives from a man between 65 and 80 years old with acute or convalescent COVID-19. Source material: peripheral blood.

The CDR3 bases are TGTGCCAGTAGTATAGAAGGGGACAGGGCCCGGGTGACCCAGTACTTC. Amino acid sequence: CASSIEGDRARVTQYF. This chain joins TRBV19 and TRBJ2-5, with 9 bases aligning to TRBD1. Looked up from germline, CDR1 is LNHDA and CDR2 is SQIVND (reference sequence). The V and J ends lost 0 bases and 7 bases, in that order; junction bases with no gene match: 9. The length of the CDR3 is 16 residues.